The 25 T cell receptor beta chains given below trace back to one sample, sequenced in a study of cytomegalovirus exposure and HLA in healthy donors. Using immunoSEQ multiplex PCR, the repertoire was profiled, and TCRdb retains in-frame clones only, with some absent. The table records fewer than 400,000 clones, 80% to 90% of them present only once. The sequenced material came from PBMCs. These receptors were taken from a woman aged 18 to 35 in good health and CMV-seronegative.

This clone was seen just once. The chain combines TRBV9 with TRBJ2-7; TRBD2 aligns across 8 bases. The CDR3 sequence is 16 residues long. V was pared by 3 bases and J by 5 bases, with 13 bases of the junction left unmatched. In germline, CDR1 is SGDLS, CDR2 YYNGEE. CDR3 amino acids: CASSAPGVAGLNEQYF. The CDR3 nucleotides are TGTGCCAGCAGCGCCCCCGGGGTAGCGGGACTCAACGAGCAGTACTTC.

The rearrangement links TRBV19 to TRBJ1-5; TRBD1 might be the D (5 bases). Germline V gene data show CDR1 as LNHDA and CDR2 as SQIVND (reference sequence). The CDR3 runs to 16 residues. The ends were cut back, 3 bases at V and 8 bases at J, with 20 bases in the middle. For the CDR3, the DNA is TGTGCCAGTAGTATTCTATACCGGACGGCCAGGGAGCCCCAGCATTTT. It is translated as CASSILYRTAREPQHF. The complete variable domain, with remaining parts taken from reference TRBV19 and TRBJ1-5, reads DGGITQSPKYLFRKEGQNVTLSCEQNLNHDAMYWYRQDPGQGLRLIYYSQIVNDFQKGDIAEGYSVSREKKESFPLTVTSAQKNPTAFYLCASSILYRTAREPQHFGDGTRLSIL.

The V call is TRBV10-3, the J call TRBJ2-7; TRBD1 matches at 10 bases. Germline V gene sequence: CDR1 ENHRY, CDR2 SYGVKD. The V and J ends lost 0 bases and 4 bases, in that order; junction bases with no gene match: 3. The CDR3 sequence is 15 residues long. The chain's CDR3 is CAISESGTGVYEQYF. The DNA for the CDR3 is TGTGCCATCAGTGAGTCGGGGACAGGGGTTTACGAGCAGTACTTC.

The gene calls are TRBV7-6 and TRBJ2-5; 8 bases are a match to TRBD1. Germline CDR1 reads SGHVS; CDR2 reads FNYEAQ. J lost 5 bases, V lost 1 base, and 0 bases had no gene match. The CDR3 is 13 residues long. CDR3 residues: CASSLGTGETQYF. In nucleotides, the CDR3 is TGTGCCAGCAGCTTAGGGACAGGGGAGACCCAGTACTTC.

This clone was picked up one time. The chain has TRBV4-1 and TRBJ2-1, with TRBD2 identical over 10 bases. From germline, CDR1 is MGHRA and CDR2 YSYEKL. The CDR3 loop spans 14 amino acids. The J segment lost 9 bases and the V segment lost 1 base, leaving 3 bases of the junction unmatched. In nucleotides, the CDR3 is TGCGCCAGCAGCCAAGGGACTAGCGGCGGTGAGCAGTTCTTC. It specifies CASSQGTSGGEQFF.

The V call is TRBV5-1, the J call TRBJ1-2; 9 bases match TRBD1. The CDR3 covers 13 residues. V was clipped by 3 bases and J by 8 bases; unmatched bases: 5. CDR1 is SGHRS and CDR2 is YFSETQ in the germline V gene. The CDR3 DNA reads TGCGCCAGCAGCTCCGGGACAGGGTTCGGCTACACCTTC. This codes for CASSSGTGFGYTF.

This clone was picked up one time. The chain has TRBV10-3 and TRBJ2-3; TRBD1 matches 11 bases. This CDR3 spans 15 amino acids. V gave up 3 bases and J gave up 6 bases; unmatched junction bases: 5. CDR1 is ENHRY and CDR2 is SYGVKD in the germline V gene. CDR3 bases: TGTGCCATCAGTGACCCGGACAGGGGGCAGGATACGCAGTATTTT. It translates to CAISDPDRGQDTQYF.

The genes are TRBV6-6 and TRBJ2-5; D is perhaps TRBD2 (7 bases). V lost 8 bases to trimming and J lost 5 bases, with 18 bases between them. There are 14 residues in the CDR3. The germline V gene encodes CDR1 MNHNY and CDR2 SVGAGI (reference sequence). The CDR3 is CASGTRGRGETQYF. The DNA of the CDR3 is TGTGCCAGCGGGACCCGAGGGAGGGGGGAGACCCAGTACTTC.

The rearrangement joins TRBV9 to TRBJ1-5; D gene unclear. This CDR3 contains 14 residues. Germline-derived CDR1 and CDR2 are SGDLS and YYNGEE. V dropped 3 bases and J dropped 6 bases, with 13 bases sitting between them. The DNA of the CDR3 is TGTGCCAGCAGCGCCTACGCCGAGGTTCAGCCCCAGCATTTT. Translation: CASSAYAEVQPQHF.

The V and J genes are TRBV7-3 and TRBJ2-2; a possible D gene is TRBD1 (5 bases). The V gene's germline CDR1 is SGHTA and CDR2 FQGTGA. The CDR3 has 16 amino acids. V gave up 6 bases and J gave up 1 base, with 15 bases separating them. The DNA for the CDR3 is TGTGCCAGCAGTATGCAGGGCGGCGGGAACACCGGGGAGCTGTTTTTT. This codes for CASSMQGGGNTGELFF.

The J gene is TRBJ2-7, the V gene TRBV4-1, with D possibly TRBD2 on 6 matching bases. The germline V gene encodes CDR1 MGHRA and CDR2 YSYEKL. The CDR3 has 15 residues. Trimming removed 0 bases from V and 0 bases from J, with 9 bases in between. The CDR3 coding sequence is TGCGCCAGCAGCCAAGAGGCCGGGAGCTCCTACGAGCAGTACTTC. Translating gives CASSQEAGSSYEQYF.

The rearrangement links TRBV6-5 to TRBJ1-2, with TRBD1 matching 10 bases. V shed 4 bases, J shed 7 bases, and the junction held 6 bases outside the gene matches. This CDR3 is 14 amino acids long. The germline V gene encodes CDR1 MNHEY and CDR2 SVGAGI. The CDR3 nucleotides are TGTGCCAGCAGTTCGACAGGGGGCTTTGGTGGCTACACCTTC. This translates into CASSSTGGFGGYTF.

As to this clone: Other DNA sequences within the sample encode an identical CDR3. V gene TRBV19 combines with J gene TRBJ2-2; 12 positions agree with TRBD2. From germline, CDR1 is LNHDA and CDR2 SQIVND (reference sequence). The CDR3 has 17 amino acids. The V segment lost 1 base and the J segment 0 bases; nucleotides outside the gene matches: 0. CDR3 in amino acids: CASSIGTSGTNTGELFF. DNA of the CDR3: TGTGCCAGTAGTATAGGGACTAGCGGGACGAACACCGGGGAGCTGTTTTTT.

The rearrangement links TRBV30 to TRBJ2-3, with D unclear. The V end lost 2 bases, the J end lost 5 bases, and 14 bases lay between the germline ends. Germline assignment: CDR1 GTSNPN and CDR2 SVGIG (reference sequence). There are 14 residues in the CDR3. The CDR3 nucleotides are TGTGCCTGGAGTCCGACTTCGTTCGGAGATACGCAGTATTTT. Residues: CAWSPTSFGDTQYF.

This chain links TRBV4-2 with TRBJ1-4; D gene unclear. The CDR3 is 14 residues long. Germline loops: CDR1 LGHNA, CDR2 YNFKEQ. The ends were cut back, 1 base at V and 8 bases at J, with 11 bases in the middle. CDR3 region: CASSQGGEREKLFF. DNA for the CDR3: TGTGCCAGCAGCCAAGGAGGCGAAAGAGAAAAACTGTTTTTT.

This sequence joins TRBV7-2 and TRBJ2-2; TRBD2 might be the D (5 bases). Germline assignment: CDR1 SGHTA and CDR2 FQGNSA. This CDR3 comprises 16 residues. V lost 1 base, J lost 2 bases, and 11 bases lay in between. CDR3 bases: TGTGCCAGCAGCTTAGTGGGCGGGCGAAACACCGGGGAGCTGTTTTTT. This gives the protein CASSLVGGRNTGELFF.

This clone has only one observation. CDR3: CASSLGPGGGADTQYF. Here the CDR3 DNA reads TGCGCCAGCAGCTTGGGACCGGGAGGGGGCGCAGATACGCAGTATTTT. The chain couples TRBV5-1 to TRBJ2-3, with D possibly being TRBD2 (8 bases). Germline V CDR1 and CDR2: SGHRS, YFSETQ. V gave up 0 bases and J gave up 4 bases, with 15 bases separating them. The CDR3 is 16 amino acids.

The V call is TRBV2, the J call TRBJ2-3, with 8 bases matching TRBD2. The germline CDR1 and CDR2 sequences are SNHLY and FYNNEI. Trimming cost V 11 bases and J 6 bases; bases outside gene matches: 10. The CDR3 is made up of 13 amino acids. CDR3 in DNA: TGTGCCGGACTAGCTTCCCTCTTGGATACGCAGTATTTT. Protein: CAGLASLLDTQYF.

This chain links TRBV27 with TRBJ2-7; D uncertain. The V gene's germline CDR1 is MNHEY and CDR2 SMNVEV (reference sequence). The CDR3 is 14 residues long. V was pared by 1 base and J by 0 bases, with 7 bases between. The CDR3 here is CASSLLMASYEQYF. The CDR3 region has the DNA TGTGCCAGCAGTTTATTGATGGCCTCCTACGAGCAGTACTTC.

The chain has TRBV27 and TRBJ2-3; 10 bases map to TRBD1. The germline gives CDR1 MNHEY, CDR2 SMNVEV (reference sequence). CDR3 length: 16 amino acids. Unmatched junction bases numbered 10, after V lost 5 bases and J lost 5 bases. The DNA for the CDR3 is TGTGCCAGCAGTGACAGACAGGGGGCGCGAGGAGATACGCAGTATTTT. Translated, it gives CASSDRQGARGDTQYF.

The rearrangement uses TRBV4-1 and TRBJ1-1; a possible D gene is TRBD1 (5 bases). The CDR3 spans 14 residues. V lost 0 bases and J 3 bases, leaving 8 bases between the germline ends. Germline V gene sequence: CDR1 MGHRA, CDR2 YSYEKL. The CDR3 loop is CASSQDSGYTEAFF. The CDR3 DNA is TGCGCCAGCAGCCAAGATTCAGGGTACACTGAAGCTTTCTTT.

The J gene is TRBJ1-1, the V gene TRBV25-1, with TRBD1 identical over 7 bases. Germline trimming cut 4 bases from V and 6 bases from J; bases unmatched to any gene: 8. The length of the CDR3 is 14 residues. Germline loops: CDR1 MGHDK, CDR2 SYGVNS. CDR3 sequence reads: CASSVLRTGAEAFF. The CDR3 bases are TGTGCCAGCAGTGTATTGCGGACAGGCGCTGAAGCTTTCTTT.

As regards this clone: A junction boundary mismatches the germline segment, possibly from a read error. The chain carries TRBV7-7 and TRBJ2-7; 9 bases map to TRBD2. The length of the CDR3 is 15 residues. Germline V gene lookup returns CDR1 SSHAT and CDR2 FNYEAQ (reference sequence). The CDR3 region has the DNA TGTGCTAGCAGCTTAGGTAGCGGGAGAGACTACGAGCAGTACTTC. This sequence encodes CASSLGSGRDYEQYF.

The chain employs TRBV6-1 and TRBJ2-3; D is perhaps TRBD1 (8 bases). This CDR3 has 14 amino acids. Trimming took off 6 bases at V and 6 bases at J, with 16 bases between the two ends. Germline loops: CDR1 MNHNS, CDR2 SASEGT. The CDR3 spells CASRGGQGADTQYF. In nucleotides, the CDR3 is TGTGCCAGCAGGGGGGGGCAGGGGGCCGATACGCAGTATTTT.

The CDR3 protein is CATRPTSYNEQFF. CDR3 coding DNA: TGTGCCACCAGGCCGACAAGTTACAATGAGCAGTTCTTC. The rearrangement links TRBV15 to TRBJ2-1; D gene ambiguous. V lost 6 bases, J lost 4 bases, and 10 bases lay in between. Germline V gives CDR1 LNHNV, CDR2 YYDKDF (reference sequence). This CDR3 spans 13 amino acids.